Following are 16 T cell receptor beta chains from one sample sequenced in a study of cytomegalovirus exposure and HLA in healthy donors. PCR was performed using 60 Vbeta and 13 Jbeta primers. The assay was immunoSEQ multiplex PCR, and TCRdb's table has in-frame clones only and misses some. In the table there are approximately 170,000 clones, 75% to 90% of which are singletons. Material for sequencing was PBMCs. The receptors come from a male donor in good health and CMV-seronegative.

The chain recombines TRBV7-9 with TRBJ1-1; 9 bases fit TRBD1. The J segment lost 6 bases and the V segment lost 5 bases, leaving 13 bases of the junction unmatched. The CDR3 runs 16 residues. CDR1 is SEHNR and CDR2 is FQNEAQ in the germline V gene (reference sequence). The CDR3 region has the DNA TGTGCCAGCAGCCACGACCCGGGACAGGGTATCCCTGAAGCTTTCTTT. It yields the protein CASSHDPGQGIPEAFF.

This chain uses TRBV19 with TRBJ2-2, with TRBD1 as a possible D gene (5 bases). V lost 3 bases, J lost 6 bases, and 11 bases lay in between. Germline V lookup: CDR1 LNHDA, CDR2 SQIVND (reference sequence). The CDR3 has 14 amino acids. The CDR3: CASSMSRAAGELFF. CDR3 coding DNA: TGTGCCAGTAGTATGAGCAGGGCCGCCGGGGAGCTGTTTTTT. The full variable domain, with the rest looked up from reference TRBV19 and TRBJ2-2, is DGGITQSPKYLFRKEGQNVTLSCEQNLNHDAMYWYRQDPGQGLRLIYYSQIVNDFQKGDIAEGYSVSREKKESFPLTVTSAQKNPTAFYLCASSMSRAAGELFFGEGSRLTVL.

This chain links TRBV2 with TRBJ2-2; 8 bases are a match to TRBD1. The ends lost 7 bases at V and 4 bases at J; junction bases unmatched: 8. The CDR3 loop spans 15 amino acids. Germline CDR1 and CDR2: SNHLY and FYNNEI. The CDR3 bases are TGTGCCAGCAATCCAGGGGGCGCGAGCACCGGGGAGCTGTTTTTT. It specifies CASNPGGASTGELFF.

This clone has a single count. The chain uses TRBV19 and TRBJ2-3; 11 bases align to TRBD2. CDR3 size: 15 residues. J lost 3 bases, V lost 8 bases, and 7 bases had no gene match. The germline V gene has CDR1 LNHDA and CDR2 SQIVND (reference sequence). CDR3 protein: CASRQWTSGTDTQYF. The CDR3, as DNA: TGTGCCAGTCGGCAATGGACTAGCGGGACAGATACGCAGTATTTT.

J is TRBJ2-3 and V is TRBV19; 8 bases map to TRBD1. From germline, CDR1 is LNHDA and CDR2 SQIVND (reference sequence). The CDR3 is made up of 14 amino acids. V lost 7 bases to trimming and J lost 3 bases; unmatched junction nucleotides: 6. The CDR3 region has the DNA TGTGCCAGTACACCGGGACAGGCAACAGATACGCAGTATTTT. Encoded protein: CASTPGQATDTQYF.

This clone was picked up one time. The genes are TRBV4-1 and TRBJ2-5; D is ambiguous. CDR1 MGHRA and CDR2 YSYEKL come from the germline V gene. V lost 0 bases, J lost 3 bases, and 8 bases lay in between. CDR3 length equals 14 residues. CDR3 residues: CASSQDPPEETQYF. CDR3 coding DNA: TGCGCCAGCAGCCAAGATCCCCCTGAAGAGACCCAGTACTTC.

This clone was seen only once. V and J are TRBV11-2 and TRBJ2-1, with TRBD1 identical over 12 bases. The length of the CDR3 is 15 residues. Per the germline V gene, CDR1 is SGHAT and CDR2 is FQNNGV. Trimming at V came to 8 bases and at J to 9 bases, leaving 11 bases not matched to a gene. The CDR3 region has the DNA TGTGCCAGCGCCCTGGCGGGACAGGGGGCCGGTGAGCAGTTCTTC. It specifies CASALAGQGAGEQFF.

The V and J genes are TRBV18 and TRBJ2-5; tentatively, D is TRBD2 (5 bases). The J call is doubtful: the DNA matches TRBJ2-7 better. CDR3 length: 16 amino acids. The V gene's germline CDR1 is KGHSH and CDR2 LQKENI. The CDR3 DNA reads TGTGCCAGCTCAGCCAACAGACTACTAACCCCCAACGAGCAGTACTTC. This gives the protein CASSANRLLTPNEQYF.

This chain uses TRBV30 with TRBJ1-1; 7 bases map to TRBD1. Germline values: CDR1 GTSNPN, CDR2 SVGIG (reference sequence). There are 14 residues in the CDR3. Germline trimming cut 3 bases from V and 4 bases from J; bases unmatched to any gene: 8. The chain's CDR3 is CAWRIRGGRTEAFF. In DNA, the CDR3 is TGTGCCTGGAGGATCCGAGGGGGCCGCACTGAAGCTTTCTTT.

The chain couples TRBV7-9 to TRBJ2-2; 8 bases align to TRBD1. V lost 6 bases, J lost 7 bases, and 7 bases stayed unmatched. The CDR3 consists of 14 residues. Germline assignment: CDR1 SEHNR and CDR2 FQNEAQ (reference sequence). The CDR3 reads CASSRAGGYGELFF. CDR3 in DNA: TGTGCCAGCAGTCGGGCAGGGGGCTACGGGGAGCTGTTTTTT.

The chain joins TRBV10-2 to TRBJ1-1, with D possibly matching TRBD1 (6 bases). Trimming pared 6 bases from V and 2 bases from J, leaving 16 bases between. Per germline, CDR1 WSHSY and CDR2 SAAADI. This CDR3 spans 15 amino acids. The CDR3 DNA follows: TGCGCCAGCAGGAAGACCGGGACATCTAACACTGAAGCTTTCTTT. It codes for CASRKTGTSNTEAFF.

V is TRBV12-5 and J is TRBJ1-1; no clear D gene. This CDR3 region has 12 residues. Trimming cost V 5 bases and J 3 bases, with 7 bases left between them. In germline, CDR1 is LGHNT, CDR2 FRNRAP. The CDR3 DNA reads TGTGCTAGTGGTCCACCGGACACTGAAGCTTTCTTT. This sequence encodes CASGPPDTEAFF. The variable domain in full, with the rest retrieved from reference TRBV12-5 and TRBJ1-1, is DARVTQTPRHKVTEMGQEVTMRCQPILGHNTVFWYRQTMMQGLELLAYFRNRAPLDDSGMPKDRFSAEMPDATLATLKIQPSEPRDSAVYFCASGPPDTEAFFGQGTRLTVV.

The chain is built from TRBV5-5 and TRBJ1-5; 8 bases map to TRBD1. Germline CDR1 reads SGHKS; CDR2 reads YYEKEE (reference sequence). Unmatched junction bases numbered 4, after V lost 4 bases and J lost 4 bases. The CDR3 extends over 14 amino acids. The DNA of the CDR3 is TGTGCCAGCAGCCGGACAGGGCGGAATCAGCCCCAGCATTTT. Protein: CASSRTGRNQPQHF.

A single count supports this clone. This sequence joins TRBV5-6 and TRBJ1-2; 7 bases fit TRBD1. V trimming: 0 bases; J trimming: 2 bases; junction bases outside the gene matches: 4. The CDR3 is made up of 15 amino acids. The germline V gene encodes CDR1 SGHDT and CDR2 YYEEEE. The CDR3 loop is CASSLGDRRNYGYTF. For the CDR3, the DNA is TGTGCCAGCAGCTTGGGGGACAGAAGAAACTATGGCTACACCTTC.

The CDR3 spells CASSPSTGVYEQYF. The CDR3 DNA reads TGTGCCAGCAGCCCCTCGACAGGAGTATACGAGCAGTACTTC. The chain employs TRBV7-9 and TRBJ2-7; weak D call: TRBD1 (6 bases). Looked up from germline, CDR1 is SEHNR and CDR2 is FQNEAQ (reference sequence). The CDR3 has 14 residues. Deletions cut 5 bases from V and 4 bases from J, with 15 bases between.

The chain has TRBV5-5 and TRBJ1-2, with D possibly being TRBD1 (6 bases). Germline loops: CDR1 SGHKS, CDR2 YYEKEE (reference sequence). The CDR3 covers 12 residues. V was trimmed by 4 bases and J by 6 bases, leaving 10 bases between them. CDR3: CASSDWTDGYTF. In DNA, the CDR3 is TGTGCCAGCAGCGATTGGACAGATGGCTACACCTTC.